These 11 T cell receptor beta chains were sequenced from one sample in a study of cytomegalovirus exposure and HLA in healthy donors. The table came from immunoSEQ multiplex PCR; TCRdb's copy has only in-frame clones and leaves some out. The sample contains 150,000 to 200,000 clones, approximately 96% of which appear only once. What was sequenced was PBMCs. The receptors stem from a woman in her late teens or twenties in good health and CMV-seronegative.

V gene TRBV27 combines with J gene TRBJ1-6, with TRBD1 as a possible D gene (6 bases). The CDR3 spans 16 residues. Germline V lookup: CDR1 MNHEY, CDR2 SMNVEV (reference sequence). The V end was cut by 3 bases, the J end by 0 bases, with 9 bases between. CDR3 coding DNA: TGTGCCAGCAGTTTGGACAGCCTCTCCTATAATTCACCCCTCCACTTT. Protein sequence: CASSLDSLSYNSPLHF.

The chain joins TRBV4-2 to TRBJ1-2, with a weak D call TRBD1 (6 bases). V gave up 0 bases and J gave up 4 bases, with 12 bases separating them. From germline, CDR1 is LGHNA and CDR2 YNFKEQ. This CDR3 has 15 residues. CDR3 region: CASSQEGGGGYGYTF. For the CDR3, the DNA is TGTGCCAGCAGCCAAGAAGGGGGGGGTGGCTATGGCTACACCTTC.

The V gene is TRBV9, the J gene TRBJ1-4, with TRBD1 matching 10 bases. Looked up from germline, CDR1 is SGDLS and CDR2 is YYNGEE. V was clipped by 0 bases and J by 6 bases; unmatched bases: 2. This CDR3 comprises 15 residues. CDR3 DNA sequence: TGTGCCAGCAGCGTAGGTGGACAGGGGGATGAAAAACTGTTTTTT. It specifies CASSVGGQGDEKLFF.

As for this clone: This same CDR3 is encoded by further DNA sequences in the sample. This chain connects TRBV5-1 to TRBJ2-7; maybe TRBD1 (6 bases). Trimming stripped 4 bases from V and 3 bases from J, with 8 bases between. In germline, CDR1 is SGHRS, CDR2 YFSETQ. This CDR3 has 12 amino acids. CDR3 amino acids: CASSADSYEQYF. In DNA form, the CDR3 reads TGCGCCAGCAGCGCGGACAGCTACGAGCAGTACTTC.

This clone was picked up one time. The genes are TRBV6-5 and TRBJ1-6; no clear D. Germline V lookup: CDR1 MNHEY, CDR2 SVGAGI. V dropped 0 bases and J dropped 6 bases, with 12 bases sitting between them. The CDR3 length is 16 residues. The CDR3 DNA is TGTGCCAGCAGTTACTCGTTCACAGCCATTAATTCACCCCTCCACTTT. As protein: CASSYSFTAINSPLHF.

This clone has a single count. The chain links TRBV11-3 to TRBJ2-7, with 7 nucleotides matching TRBD2. The CDR3 has 13 residues. V lost 5 bases, J lost 5 bases, and 6 bases stayed unmatched. Germline-derived CDR1 and CDR2 are SGHNT and YENEEA. The CDR3 DNA reads TGTGCCAGCAGCCTAGGTGGGGGGGACGAGCAGTACTTC. Translated, it gives CASSLGGGDEQYF.

The CDR3 DNA reads as TGTGCCAGCAGCTTAGTGGTAGCGGGGGGAACAGATACGCAGTATTTT. Translation: CASSLVVAGGTDTQYF. The chain has TRBV11-2 and TRBJ2-3; TRBD2 agrees at 10 bases. The germline CDR1 and CDR2 sequences are SGHAT and FQNNGV. The CDR3 spans 16 residues. The J segment lost 3 bases and the V segment lost 1 base, leaving 4 bases of the junction unmatched.

As DNA, the CDR3 is TGTGCCAGCAGCGAATCCAGGGGCGCCAATTCACCCCTCCACTTT. Translated, it gives CASSESRGANSPLHF. The chain couples TRBV9 to TRBJ1-6, with D perhaps TRBD1 (6 bases). Germline CDR1 and CDR2: SGDLS and YYNGEE. The V and J ends lost 3 bases and 7 bases respectively, with 14 bases between them. The CDR3 is 15 amino acids.

The V and J genes are TRBV21-1 and TRBJ2-1; whether TRBD1, the table's D call, matches the DNA was not checked. TRBV21-1 is a pseudogene. This CDR3 contains 16 residues. The CDR3 sequence is CASRDTRDRVYNEQFF. Here the CDR3 DNA reads TGTGCCAGCAGGGATACTCGGGACAGGGTCTACAATGAGCAGTTCTTC.

J is TRBJ1-2 and V is TRBV6-6, with a weak D call TRBD1 (5 bases). In germline, CDR1 is MNHNY, CDR2 SVGAGI (reference sequence). Deletions cut 3 bases from V and 0 bases from J, with 14 bases between. The CDR3 contains 16 residues. The CDR3 sequence is CASSYLSGGANYGYTF. DNA of the CDR3: TGTGCCAGCAGTTATTTGAGCGGGGGAGCTAACTATGGCTACACCTTC.

CDR3: CASSPGDRTPGNTIYF. The CDR3 DNA sequence: TGCGCCAGCAGCCCGGGGGACAGGACTCCAGGAAACACCATATATTTT. The chain uses TRBV5-1 and TRBJ1-3, with 8 bases lining up with TRBD1. The J segment lost 4 bases and the V segment lost 4 bases, leaving 10 bases of the junction unmatched. Germline values: CDR1 SGHRS, CDR2 YFSETQ. The CDR3 has 16 residues.